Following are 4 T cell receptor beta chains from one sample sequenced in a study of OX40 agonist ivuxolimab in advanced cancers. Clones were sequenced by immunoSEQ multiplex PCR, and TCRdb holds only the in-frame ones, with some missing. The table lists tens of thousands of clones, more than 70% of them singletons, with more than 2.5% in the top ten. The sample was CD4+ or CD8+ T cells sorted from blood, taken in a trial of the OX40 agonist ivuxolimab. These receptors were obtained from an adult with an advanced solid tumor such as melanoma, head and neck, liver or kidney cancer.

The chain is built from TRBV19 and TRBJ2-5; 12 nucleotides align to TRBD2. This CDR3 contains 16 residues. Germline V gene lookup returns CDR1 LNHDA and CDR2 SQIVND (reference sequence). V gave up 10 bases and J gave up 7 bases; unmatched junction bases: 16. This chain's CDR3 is CATTPSGGASDTTQYF. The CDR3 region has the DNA TGTGCCACGACGCCTAGCGGGGGGGCCAGTGATACGACCCAGTACTTC.

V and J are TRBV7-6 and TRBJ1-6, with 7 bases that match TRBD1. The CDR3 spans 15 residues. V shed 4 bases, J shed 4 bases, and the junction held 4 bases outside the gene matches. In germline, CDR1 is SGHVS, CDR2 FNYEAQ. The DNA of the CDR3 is TGTGCCAGCAGCTCAGGGGGACAGTATAATTCACCCCTCCACTTT. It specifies CASSSGGQYNSPLHF.

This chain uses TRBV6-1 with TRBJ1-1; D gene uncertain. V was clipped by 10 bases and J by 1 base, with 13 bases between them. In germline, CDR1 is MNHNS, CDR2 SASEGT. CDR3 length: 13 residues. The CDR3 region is CAIRTSGNTEAFF. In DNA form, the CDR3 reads TGTGCCATCAGAACTAGTGGGAACACTGAAGCTTTCTTT.

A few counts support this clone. The CDR3 DNA follows: TGTGCCAGCAACAGACTAGCGGGGGAGCAAGAGACCCAGTACTTC. Translation gives CASNRLAGEQETQYF. The genes are TRBV6-1 and TRBJ2-5, with 12 bases matching TRBD2. Germline CDR1 is MNHNS and CDR2 is SASEGT. The CDR3 totals 15 residues. J was trimmed by 2 bases and V by 7 bases; bases with no gene match: 5.